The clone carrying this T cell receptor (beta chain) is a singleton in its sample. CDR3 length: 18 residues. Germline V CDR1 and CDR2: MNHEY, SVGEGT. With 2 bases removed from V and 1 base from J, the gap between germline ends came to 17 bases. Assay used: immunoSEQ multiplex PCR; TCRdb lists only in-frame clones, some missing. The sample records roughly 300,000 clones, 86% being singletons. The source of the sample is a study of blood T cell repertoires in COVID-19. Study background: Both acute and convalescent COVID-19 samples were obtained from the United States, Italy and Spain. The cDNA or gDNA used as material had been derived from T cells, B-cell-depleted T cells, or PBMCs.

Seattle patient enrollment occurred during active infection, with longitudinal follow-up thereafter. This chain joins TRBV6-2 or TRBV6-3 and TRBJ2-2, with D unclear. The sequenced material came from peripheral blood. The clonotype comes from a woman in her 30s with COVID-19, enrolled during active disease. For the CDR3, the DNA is TGTGCCAGCAGTTACCCCCAGATGGAGCTGGTGAACACCGGGGAGCTGTTTTTT. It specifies CASSYPQMELVNTGELFF.